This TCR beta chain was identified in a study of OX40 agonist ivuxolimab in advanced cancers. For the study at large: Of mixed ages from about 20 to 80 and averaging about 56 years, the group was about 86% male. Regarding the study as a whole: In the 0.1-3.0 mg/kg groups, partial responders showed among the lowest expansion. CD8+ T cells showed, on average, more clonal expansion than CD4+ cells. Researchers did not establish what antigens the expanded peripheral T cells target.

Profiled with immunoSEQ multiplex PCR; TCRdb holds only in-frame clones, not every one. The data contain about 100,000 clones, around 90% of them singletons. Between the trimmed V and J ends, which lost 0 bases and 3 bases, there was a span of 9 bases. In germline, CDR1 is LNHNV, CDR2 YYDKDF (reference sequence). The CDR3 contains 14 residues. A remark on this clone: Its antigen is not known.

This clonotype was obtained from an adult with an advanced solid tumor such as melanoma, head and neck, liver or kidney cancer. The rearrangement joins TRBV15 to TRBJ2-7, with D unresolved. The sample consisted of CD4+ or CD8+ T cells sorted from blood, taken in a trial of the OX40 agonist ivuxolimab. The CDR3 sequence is CATSREHDDYEQYF. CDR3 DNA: TGTGCCACCAGCAGAGAGCACGATGACTACGAGCAGTACTTC. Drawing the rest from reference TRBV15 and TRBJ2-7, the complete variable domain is DAMVIQNPRYQVTQFGKPVTLSCSQTLNHNVMYWYQQKSSQAPKLLFHYYDKDFNNEADTPDNFQSRRPNTSFCFLDIRSPGLGDTAMYLCATSREHDDYEQYFGPGTRLTVT.